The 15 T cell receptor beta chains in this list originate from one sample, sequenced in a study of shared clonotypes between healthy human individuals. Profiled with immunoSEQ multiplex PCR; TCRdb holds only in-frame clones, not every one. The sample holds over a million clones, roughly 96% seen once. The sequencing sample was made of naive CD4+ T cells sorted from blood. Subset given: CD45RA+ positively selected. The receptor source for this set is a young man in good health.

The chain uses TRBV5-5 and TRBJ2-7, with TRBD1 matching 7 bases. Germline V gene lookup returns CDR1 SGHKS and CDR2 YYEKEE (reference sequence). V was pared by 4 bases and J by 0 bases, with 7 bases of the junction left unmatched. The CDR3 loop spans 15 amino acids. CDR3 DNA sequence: TGTGCCAGCAGCCTTGGGACAGCCCTCTCCTACGAGCAGTACTTC. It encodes CASSLGTALSYEQYF. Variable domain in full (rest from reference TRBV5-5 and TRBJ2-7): DAGVTQSPTHLIKTRGQQVTLRCSPISGHKSVSWYQQVLGQGPQFIFQYYEKEERGRGNFPDRFSARQFPNYSSELNVNALLLGDSALYLCASSLGTALSYEQYFGPGTRLTVT.

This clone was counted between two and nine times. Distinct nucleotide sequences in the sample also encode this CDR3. The CDR3 coding sequence is TGCGCCAGCAGCTTGGTTCCAGATACGCAGTATTTT. The encoded protein is CASSLVPDTQYF. The rearrangement uses TRBV5-1 and TRBJ2-3; D unclear. The CDR3 is made up of 12 amino acids. V was trimmed by 0 bases and J by 4 bases, leaving 3 bases between them. Germline CDR1 is SGHRS and CDR2 is YFSETQ.

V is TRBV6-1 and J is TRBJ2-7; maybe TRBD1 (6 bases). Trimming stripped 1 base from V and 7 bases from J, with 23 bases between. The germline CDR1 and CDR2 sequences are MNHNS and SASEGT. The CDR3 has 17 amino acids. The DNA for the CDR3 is TGTGCCAGCAGTGAAGTCTGGACCACAGGGAGCCCTGTGGAGCAGTACTTC. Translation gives CASSEVWTTGSPVEQYF.

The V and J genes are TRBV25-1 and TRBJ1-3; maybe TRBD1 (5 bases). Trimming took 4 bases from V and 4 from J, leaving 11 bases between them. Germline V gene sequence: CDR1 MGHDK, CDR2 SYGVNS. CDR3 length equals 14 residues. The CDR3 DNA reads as TGTGCCAGCAGTGGATTAGGGGTCGGAAACACCATATATTTT. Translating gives CASSGLGVGNTIYF. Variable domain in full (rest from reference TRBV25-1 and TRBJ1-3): EADIYQTPRYLVIGTGKKITLECSQTMGHDKMYWYQQDPGMELHLIHYSYGVNSTEKGDLSSESTVSRIRTEHFPLTLESARPSHTSQYLCASSGLGVGNTIYFGEGSWLTVV.

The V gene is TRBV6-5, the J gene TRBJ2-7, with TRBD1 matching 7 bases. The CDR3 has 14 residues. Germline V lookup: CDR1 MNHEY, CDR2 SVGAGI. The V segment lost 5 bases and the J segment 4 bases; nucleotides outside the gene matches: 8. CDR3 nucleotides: TGTGCCAGCAGTACCCCGGGACAGAGGTACGAGCAGTACTTC. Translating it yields CASSTPGQRYEQYF.

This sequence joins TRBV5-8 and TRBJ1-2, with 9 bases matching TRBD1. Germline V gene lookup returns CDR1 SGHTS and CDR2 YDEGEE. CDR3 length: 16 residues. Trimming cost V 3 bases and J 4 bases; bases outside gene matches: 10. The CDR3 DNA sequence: TGTGCCAGCAGCTCAAACCGGGACAGGGAGGGCTATGGCTACACCTTC. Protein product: CASSSNRDREGYGYTF.

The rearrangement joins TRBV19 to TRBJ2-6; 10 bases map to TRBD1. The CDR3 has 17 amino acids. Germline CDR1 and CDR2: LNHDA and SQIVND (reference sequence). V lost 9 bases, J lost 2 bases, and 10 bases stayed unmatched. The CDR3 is CASSGRDRGAGANVLTF. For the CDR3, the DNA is TGTGCCAGCTCTGGCCGGGACAGGGGTGCTGGGGCCAACGTCCTGACTTTC.

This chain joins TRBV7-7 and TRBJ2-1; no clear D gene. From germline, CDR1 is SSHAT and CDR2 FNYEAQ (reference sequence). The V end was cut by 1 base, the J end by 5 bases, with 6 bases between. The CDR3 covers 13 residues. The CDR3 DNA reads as TGTGCCAGCAGCTTAGGATTCAACAATGAGCAGTTCTTC. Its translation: CASSLGFNNEQFF. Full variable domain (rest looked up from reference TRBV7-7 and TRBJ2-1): GAGVSQSPRYKVTKRGQDVTLRCDPISSHATLYWYQQALGQGPEFLTYFNYEAQPDKSGLPSDRFSAERPEGSISTLTIQRTEQRDSAMYRCASSLGFNNEQFFGPGTRLTVL.

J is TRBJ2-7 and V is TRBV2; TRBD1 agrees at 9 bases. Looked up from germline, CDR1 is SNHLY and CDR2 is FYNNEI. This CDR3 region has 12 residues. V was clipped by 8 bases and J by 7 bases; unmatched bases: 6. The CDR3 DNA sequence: TGTGCCAGCCAGACAGGGGGGACGGAGCAGTACTTC. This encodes CASQTGGTEQYF. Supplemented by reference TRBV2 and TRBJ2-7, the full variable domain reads EPEVTQTPSHQVTQMGQEVILRCVPISNHLYFYWYRQILGQKVEFLVSFYNNEISEKSEIFDDQFSVERPDGSNFTLKIRSTKLEDSAMYFCASQTGGTEQYFGPGTRLTVT.

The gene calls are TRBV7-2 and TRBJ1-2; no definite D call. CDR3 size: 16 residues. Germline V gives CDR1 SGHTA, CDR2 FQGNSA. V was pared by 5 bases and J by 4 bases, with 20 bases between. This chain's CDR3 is CASSLILWSSSYGYTF. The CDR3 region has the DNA TGTGCCAGCAGCCTCATTTTGTGGAGTTCTAGCTATGGCTACACCTTC.

CDR3 sequence: CASSLVRSRETQYF. The DNA of the CDR3 is TGCGCCAGCAGCTTGGTTAGATCCAGGGAGACCCAGTACTTC. The V call is TRBV5-1, the J call TRBJ2-5; D not resolved. The CDR3 has 14 residues. Germline CDR1 reads SGHRS; CDR2 reads YFSETQ. Trimming left V 0 bases short and J 5 bases short, with 11 bases between.

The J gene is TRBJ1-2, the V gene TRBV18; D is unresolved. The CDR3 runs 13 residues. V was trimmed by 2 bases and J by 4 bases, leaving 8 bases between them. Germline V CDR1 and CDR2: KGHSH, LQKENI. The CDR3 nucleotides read TGTGCCAGCTCACCAGACGAAACCTATGGCTACACCTTC. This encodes CASSPDETYGYTF.

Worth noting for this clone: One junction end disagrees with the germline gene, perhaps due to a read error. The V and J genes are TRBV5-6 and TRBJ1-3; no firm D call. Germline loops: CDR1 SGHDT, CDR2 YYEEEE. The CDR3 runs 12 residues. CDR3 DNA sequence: TGTGCCAGCAGCTTGATGGGAAATACCATATATTTT. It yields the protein CASSLMGNTIYF.

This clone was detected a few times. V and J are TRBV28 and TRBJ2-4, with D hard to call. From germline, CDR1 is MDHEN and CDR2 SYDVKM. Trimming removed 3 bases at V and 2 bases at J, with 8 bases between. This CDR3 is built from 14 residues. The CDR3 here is CASSFQVTKNIQYF. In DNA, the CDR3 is TGTGCCAGCAGTTTCCAGGTTACCAAAAACATTCAGTACTTC.

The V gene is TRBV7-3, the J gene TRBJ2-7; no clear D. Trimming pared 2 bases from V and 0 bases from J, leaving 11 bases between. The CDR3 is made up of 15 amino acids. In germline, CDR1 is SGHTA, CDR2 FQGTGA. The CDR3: CASSLVPGPSYEQYF. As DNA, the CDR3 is TGTGCCAGCAGCTTAGTCCCGGGCCCCTCCTACGAGCAGTACTTC.